Below, 25 T cell receptor beta chains from the same sample are listed, as sequenced in a study of Graves' ophthalmopathy and Graves' hyperthyroidism. The sequenced template was RNA, covering the TCR beta CDR3 region. In the first round, RT-PCR was carried out with HTBI primers, and a multiplex PCR formed the second round. MiXCR was run by TCRdb on the multiplex PCR reads, yielding one entry per CDR3 protein. The sample holds some 1.1 million distinct CDR3 sequences, less than 45% seen once. Sequenced input: peripheral blood or thyroid tissue (not recorded which). The receptors come from an adult man with Graves' hyperthyroidism.

The gene calls are TRBV7-8 and TRBJ1-1, with D possibly being TRBD1 (5 bases). Deletions cut 3 bases from V and 14 bases from J, with 10 bases between. The germline V gene has CDR1 SGHVS and CDR2 FQNEAQ. CDR3 length: 10 residues. CDR3 sequence (DNA): TGTGCCAGCAGCTTCAGGGTAGCCTTCTTT. Amino acid sequence: CASSFRVAFF.

Concerning this clonotype: Given a much more abundant clone one base away, this may be a read error. The CDR3 does not close with the conserved phenylalanine or tryptophan, likely indicating a read error. The CDR3, as DNA: TGTGCCAGCAGCCGAGAACTTTCACCCCTCCACCTT. Translation gives CASSRELSPLHL. The chain couples TRBV7-2 to TRBJ1-6; D remains ambiguous. The CDR3 covers 12 residues. CDR1 is SGHTA and CDR2 is FQGNSA in the germline V gene. Deletions cut 5 bases from V and 9 bases from J, with 8 bases between.

The chain combines TRBV7-9 with TRBJ1-1; 7 bases line up with TRBD1. The CDR3 has 15 residues. The germline V gene encodes CDR1 SEHNR and CDR2 FQNEAQ (reference sequence). Trimming cost V 5 bases and J 13 bases; bases outside gene matches: 19. The CDR3 DNA follows: TGTGCCAGCAGCCTATACTCAGGGGGAAGAGGGTTTGTTTTCTTT. Its translation is CASSLYSGGRGFVFF. The whole variable domain, filled in from reference TRBV7-9 and TRBJ1-1, reads DTGVSQNPRHKITKRGQNVTFRCDPISEHNRLYWYRQTLGQGPEFLTYFQNEAQLEKSRLLSDRFSAERPKGSFSTLEIQRTEQGDSAMYLCASSLYSGGRGFVFFGQGTRLTVV.

This clonotype was recorded at least ten times. The CDR3 protein is CASSQQETNYGYTF. DNA for the CDR3: TGCGCCAGCAGCCAGCAGGAGACTAACTATGGCTACACCTTC. The rearrangement links TRBV4-1 to TRBJ1-2; D remains ambiguous. V gave up 3 bases and J gave up 0 bases, with 8 bases separating them. The CDR3 runs 14 residues. CDR1 MGHRA and CDR2 YSYEKL come from the germline V gene.

This clonotype has just a few counts. The rearrangement uses TRBV5-1 and TRBJ2-5; D is unresolved. Germline V gene lookup returns CDR1 SGHRS and CDR2 YFSETQ. This CDR3 has 14 amino acids. Trimming removed 1 base at V and 5 bases at J, with 12 bases between. The CDR3 is CASSLRVLGETQYF. The CDR3 coding sequence is TGCGCCAGCAGCTTGCGGGTTTTGGGTGAGACCCAGTACTTC.

This chain joins TRBV6-6 and TRBJ2-6; D gene unclear. This CDR3 contains 15 residues. Per germline, CDR1 MNHNY and CDR2 SVGAGI (reference sequence). V was pared by 8 bases and J by 0 bases, with 11 bases between. Here the CDR3 reads CASAPWVSGANVLTF. Here the CDR3 DNA reads TGTGCCAGCGCCCCTTGGGTCTCTGGGGCCAACGTCCTGACTTTC.

This clonotype showed up just once. At one end the junction does not follow the germline gene, possibly because of a read error. The chain combines TRBV7-2 with TRBJ1-2; D not certain. Germline V gene lookup returns CDR1 SGHTA and CDR2 FQGNSA. The length of the CDR3 is 11 residues. The CDR3 here is CVSSKSYGYTF. In DNA form, the CDR3 reads TGTGTCAGCAGCAAATCGTATGGCTACACCTTC.

This clonotype was seen repeatedly, ten times or more. The V gene is TRBV6-5, the J gene TRBJ1-5; D is perhaps TRBD1 (5 bases). Looked up from germline, CDR1 is MNHEY and CDR2 is SVGAGI. The CDR3 extends over 15 amino acids. The V and J ends lost 2 bases and 2 bases respectively, with 10 bases between them. This CDR3 is CASSYSSRGNQPQHF. As DNA, the CDR3 is TGTGCCAGCAGTTACAGTAGCAGGGGCAATCAGCCCCAGCATTTT.

For this clonotype: At one end the junction does not follow the germline gene, possibly because of a read error. This chain uses TRBV20-1 with TRBJ2-7; perhaps TRBD2 as D (6 bases). Germline assignment: CDR1 DFQATT and CDR2 SNEGSKA (reference sequence). The CDR3 has 12 amino acids. CDR3 DNA: TGCAGTGTTGGTAGCGGCCTCTACGAGCAGTGCTTC. Translated: CSVGSGLYEQCF.

With regard to this clonotype: The junction differs from germline at one of its ends, possibly a read error. J is TRBJ2-7 and V is TRBV11-1; 7 nucleotides line up with TRBD1. The germline gives CDR1 SGHAT, CDR2 FQDESV (reference sequence). The CDR3 sequence is 16 residues long. CDR3 protein: CTSSLLPAGGFNEQYF. Written as DNA, the CDR3 is TGTACCAGCAGCTTACTCCCGGCAGGGGGTTTCAACGAGCAGTACTTC.

The V gene is TRBV10-3, the J gene TRBJ2-2; D unresolved. Trimming took 0 bases from V and 9 from J, leaving 2 bases between them. CDR1 is ENHRY and CDR2 is SYGVKD in the germline V gene. The CDR3 contains 11 residues. The CDR3 nucleotides read TGTGCCATCAGTGAGTCGAGGGAGCTGTTTTTT. This codes for CAISESRELFF.

This clonotype was detected a few times. J is TRBJ1-4 and V is TRBV2, with D unresolved. Trimming took 4 bases from V and 5 from J, leaving 5 bases between them. The CDR3 consists of 12 residues. The V gene's germline CDR1 is SNHLY and CDR2 FYNNEI. The CDR3 reads CASSVENEKLFF. The CDR3 DNA sequence: TGTGCCAGCAGTGTGGAAAATGAAAAACTGTTTTTT.

This clonotype was seen a few times. The V gene is TRBV5-4, the J gene TRBJ1-1, with D maybe TRBD1 (6 bases). CDR3 length: 14 residues. Germline V CDR1 and CDR2: SGHNT, YYREEE (reference sequence). V lost 4 bases and J lost 4, with 14 bases in between. In DNA, the CDR3 is TGTGCCAGCAGCATTGACAGGAGTTTCACTGAAGCTTTCTTT. It yields the protein CASSIDRSFTEAFF.

Turning to this clonotype: Given a much more abundant clone one base away, this may be a read error. V is TRBV19 and J is TRBJ1-5, with 8 bases aligning to TRBD1. The CDR3 contains 14 residues. Germline loops: CDR1 LNHDA, CDR2 SQIVND (reference sequence). Here the CDR3 DNA reads TGTGCCAGTAAAATCAGGGGGCTTAGTCAGCCCCACCATTTT. This sequence encodes CASKIRGLSQPHHF.

This clonotype was seen ten or more times. The gene calls are TRBV12-3 or TRBV12-4 and TRBJ1-2; D uncertain. CDR3 length equals 14 residues. Trimming took off 6 bases at V and 4 bases at J, with 15 bases between the two ends. The CDR3 protein is CASRSNGFPYGYTF. The CDR3 region has the DNA TGTGCCAGCAGATCTAACGGATTTCCCTATGGCTACACCTTC.

This clonotype was seen ten or more times. The J gene is TRBJ1-2, the V gene TRBV24-1; 7 bases line up with TRBD1. With 4 bases clipped from V and 5 bases from J, the junction kept 6 bases outside the gene matches. The CDR3 runs 14 residues. Per germline, CDR1 KGHDR and CDR2 SFDVKD. For the CDR3, the DNA is TGTGCCACCAGTGAGCGGGACAGTTTTTATGGCTACACCTTC. Translation gives CATSERDSFYGYTF.

The chain joins TRBV25-1 to TRBJ2-7; D is undetermined. Germline V gives CDR1 MGHDK, CDR2 SYGVNS. The length of the CDR3 is 14 residues. The V end was cut by 4 bases, the J end by 5 bases, with 15 bases between. Here the CDR3 reads CASSVKAGSHEQYF. In DNA, the CDR3 is TGTGCCAGCAGTGTAAAGGCAGGTTCCCACGAGCAGTACTTC.

With regard to this clonotype: The CDR3 does not end in the conserved phenylalanine or tryptophan, so this is likely a read error. The DNA is omitted, as the CDR3 cannot be located on it reliably, and the CDR3 follows TCRdb's listing. The chain carries TRBV7-9 and TRBJ1-1. From its first to its last residue, the CDR3 has 12 amino acids. Germline V lookup: CDR1 SEHNR, CDR2 FQNEAQ (reference sequence). The CDR3 sequence is CASSRERARRVL.

This clonotype was counted ten times or more. The chain employs TRBV4-1 and TRBJ1-4; D gene uncertain. CDR1 is MGHRA and CDR2 is YSYEKL in the germline V gene. The length of the CDR3 is 15 residues. Trimming stripped 0 bases from V and 0 bases from J, with 5 bases between. CDR3 sequence: CASSQDITTNEKLFF. DNA of the CDR3: TGCGCCAGCAGCCAAGACATAACAACTAATGAAAAACTGTTTTTT.

V usage is TRBV4-3 and J usage is TRBJ2-5; the D call may be TRBD1 or TRBD2 (5 bases each). The CDR3 is made up of 15 amino acids. Looked up from germline, CDR1 is LGHNA and CDR2 is YSLEER. The ends were cut back, 3 bases at V and 1 base at J, with 12 bases in the middle. The CDR3 protein is CASSQGTRGQETQYF. The CDR3, as DNA: TGCGCCAGCAGCCAGGGGACGAGGGGCCAAGAGACCCAGTACTTC.

This clonotype was detected many times. The chain recombines TRBV20-1 with TRBJ1-1, with TRBD1 matching 7 bases. Germline CDR1 is DFQATT and CDR2 is SNEGSKA (reference sequence). The CDR3 sequence is 14 residues long. J lost 5 bases, V lost 2 bases, and 8 bases had no gene match. DNA of the CDR3: TGCAGTGCTAGACCGACAGGGCGCCGGACTGAAGCTTTCTTT. It codes for CSARPTGRRTEAFF.

This clonotype was detected a few times. The chain recombines TRBV7-2 with TRBJ1-2, with D possibly matching TRBD1 (5 bases). CDR1 SGHTA and CDR2 FQGNSA come from the germline V gene. Trimming took 6 bases from V and 7 from J, leaving 15 bases between them. This CDR3 has 13 amino acids. CDR3 sequence reads: CASSILGQGGYTF. The CDR3 DNA is TGTGCCAGCAGTATCCTGGGGCAGGGTGGCTACACCTTC.

The table lists this clonotype with many counts. V is TRBV7-2 and J is TRBJ2-7; D gene unclear. V was shortened by 5 bases and J by 3 bases, with 8 bases between the two germline ends. Germline V gene sequence: CDR1 SGHTA, CDR2 FQGNSA. The CDR3 is 12 residues long. CDR3 DNA: TGTGCCAGCAGCCGTAATATCTACGAGCAGTACTTC. Amino acid sequence: CASSRNIYEQYF.

The count of this clonotype is one. The chain is built from TRBV4-1 and TRBJ2-7, with D unresolved. The V and J ends lost 1 base and 3 bases respectively, with 10 bases between them. The CDR3 sequence is 14 residues long. Per the germline V gene, CDR1 is MGHRA and CDR2 is YSYEKL. The CDR3 here is CASSQGPVNYEQYF. CDR3 coding DNA: TGCGCCAGCAGCCAAGGGCCCGTCAACTACGAGCAGTACTTC.

This clonotype has at least ten counts. The rearrangement joins TRBV5-1 to TRBJ1-4, with TRBD1 matching 7 bases. J lost 0 bases, V lost 6 bases, and 2 bases had no gene match. The length of the CDR3 is 14 residues. Germline-derived CDR1 and CDR2 are SGHRS and YFSETQ. CDR3 in DNA: TGCGCCAGCATGGGGACAGCAACTAATGAAAAACTGTTTTTT. Protein product: CASMGTATNEKLFF. The complete variable domain, with remaining parts taken from reference TRBV5-1 and TRBJ1-4, reads KAGVTQTPRYLIKTRGQQVTLSCSPISGHRSVSWYQQTPGQGLQFLFEYFSETQRNKGNFPGRFSGRQFSNSRSEMNVSTLELGDSALYLCASMGTATNEKLFFGSGTQLSVL.